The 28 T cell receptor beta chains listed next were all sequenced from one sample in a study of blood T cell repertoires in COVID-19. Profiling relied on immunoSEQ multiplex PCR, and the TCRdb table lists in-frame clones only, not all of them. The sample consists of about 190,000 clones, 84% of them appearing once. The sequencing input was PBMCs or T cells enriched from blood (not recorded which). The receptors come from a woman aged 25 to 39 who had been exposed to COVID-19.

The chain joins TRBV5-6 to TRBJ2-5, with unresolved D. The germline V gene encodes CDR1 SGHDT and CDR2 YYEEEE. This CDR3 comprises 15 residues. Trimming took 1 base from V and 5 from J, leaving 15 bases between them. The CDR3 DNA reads TGTGCCAGCAGCTTGAATTTCGGTCCCCTGGAGACCCAGTACTTC. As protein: CASSLNFGPLETQYF.

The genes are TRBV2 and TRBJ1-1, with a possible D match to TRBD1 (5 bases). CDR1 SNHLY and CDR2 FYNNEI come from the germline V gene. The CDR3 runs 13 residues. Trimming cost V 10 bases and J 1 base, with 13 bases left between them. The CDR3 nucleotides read TGTGCCACTTTCTCCGGGGGGAACACTGAAGCTTTCTTT. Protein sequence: CATFSGGNTEAFF.

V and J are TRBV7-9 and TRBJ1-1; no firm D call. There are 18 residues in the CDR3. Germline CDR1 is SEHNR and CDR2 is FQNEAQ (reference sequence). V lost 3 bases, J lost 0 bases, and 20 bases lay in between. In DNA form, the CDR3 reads TGTGCCAGCAGCTTTCAAGTCGGCCGGGGTTTGGTGAACACTGAAGCTTTCTTT. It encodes CASSFQVGRGLVNTEAFF.

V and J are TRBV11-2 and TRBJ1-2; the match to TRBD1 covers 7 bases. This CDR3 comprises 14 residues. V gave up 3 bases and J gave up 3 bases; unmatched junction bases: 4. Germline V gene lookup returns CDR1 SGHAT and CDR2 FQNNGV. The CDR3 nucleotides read TGTGCCAGCAGCTTTTCCGGGACAGACTATGGCTACACCTTC. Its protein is CASSFSGTDYGYTF.

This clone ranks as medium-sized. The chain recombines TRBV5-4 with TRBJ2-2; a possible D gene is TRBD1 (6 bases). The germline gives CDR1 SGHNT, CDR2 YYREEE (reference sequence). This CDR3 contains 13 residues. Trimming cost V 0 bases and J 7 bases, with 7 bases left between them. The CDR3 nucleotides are TGTGCCAGCAGCTTGGAGGGGGTCGGGGAGCTGTTTTTT. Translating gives CASSLEGVGELFF.

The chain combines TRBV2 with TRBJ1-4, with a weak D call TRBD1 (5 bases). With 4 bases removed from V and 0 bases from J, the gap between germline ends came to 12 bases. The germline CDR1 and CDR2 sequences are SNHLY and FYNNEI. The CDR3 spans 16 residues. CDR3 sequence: CASSVDSPATNEKLFF. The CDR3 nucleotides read TGTGCCAGCAGTGTAGACAGCCCCGCAACTAATGAAAAACTGTTTTTT. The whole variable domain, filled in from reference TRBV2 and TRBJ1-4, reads EPEVTQTPSHQVTQMGQEVILRCVPISNHLYFYWYRQILGQKVEFLVSFYNNEISEKSEIFDDQFSVERPDGSNFTLKIRSTKLEDSAMYFCASSVDSPATNEKLFFGSGTQLSVL.

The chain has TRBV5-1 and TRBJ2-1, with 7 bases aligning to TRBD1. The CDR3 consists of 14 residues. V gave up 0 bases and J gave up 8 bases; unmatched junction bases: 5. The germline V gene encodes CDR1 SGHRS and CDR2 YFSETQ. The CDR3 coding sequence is TGCGCCAGCAGCTTGGAACAGGGGAACGATGAGCAGTTCTTC. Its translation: CASSLEQGNDEQFF.

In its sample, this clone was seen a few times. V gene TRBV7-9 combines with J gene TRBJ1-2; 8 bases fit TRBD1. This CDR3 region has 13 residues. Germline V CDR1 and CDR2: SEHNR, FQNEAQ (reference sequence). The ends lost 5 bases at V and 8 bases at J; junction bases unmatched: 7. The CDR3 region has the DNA TGTGCCAGCAGCGGACAGGGTTCATTCGGCTACACCTTC. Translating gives CASSGQGSFGYTF. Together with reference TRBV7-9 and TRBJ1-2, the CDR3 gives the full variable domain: DTGVSQNPRHKITKRGQNVTFRCDPISEHNRLYWYRQTLGQGPEFLTYFQNEAQLEKSRLLSDRFSAERPKGSFSTLEIQRTEQGDSAMYLCASSGQGSFGYTFGSGTRLTVV.

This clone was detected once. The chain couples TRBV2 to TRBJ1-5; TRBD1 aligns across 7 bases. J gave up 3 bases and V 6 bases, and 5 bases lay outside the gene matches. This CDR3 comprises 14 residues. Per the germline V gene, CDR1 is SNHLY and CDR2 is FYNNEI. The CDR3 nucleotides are TGTGCCAGCAGACAGGGGTCCCTCAATCAGCCCCAGCATTTT. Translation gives CASRQGSLNQPQHF.

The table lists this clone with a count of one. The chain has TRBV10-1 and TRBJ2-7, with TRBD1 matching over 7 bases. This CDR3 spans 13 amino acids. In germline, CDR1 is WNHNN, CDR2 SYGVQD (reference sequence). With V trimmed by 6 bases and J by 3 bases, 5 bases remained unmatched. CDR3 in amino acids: CASSRDSLYEQYF. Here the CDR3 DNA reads TGCGCCAGCAGCCGGGACAGTCTCTACGAGCAGTACTTC.

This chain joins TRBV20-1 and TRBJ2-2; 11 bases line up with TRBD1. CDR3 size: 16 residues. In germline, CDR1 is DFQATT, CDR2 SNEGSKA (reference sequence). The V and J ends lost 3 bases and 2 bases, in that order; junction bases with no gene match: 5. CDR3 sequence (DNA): TGCAGTGCTAGTGGACAGGGGGCGAGTAACACCGGGGAGCTGTTTTTT. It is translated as CSASGQGASNTGELFF.

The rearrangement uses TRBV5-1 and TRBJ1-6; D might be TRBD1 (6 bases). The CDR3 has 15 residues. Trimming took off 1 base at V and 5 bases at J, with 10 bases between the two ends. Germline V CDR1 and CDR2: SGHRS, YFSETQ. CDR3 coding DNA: TGCGCCAGCAGCTTGACAGGGCAGGATAATTCACCCCTCCACTTT. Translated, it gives CASSLTGQDNSPLHF. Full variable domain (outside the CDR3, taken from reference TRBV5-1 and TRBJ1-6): KAGVTQTPRYLIKTRGQQVTLSCSPISGHRSVSWYQQTPGQGLQFLFEYFSETQRNKGNFPGRFSGRQFSNSRSEMNVSTLELGDSALYLCASSLTGQDNSPLHFGNGTRLTVT.

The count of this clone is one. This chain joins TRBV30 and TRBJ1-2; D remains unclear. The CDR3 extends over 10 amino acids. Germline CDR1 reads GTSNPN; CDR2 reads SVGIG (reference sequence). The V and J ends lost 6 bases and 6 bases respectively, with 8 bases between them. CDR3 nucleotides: TGTGCCTGCAGCACTAATGGCTACACCTTC. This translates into CACSTNGYTF.

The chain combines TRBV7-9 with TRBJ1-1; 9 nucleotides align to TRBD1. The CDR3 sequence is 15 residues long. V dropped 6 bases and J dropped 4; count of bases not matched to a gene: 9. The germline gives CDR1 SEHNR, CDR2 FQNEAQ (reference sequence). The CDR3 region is CASRQNRGRITEAFF. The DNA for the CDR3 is TGTGCCAGCAGACAAAACAGGGGGCGGATCACTGAAGCTTTCTTT.

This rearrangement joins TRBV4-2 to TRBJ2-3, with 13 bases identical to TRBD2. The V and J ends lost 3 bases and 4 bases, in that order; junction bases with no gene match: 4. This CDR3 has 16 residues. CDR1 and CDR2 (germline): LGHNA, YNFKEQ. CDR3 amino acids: CASSQTSGGRADTQYF. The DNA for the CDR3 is TGTGCCAGCAGCCAGACTAGCGGGGGGCGGGCAGATACGCAGTATTTT.

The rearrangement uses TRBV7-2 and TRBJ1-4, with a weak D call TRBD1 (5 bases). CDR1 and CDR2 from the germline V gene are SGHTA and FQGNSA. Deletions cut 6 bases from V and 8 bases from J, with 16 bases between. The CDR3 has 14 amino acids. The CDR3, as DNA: TGTGCCAGCAGTTCAGGGTATGGTGGGGAAAAACTGTTTTTT. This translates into CASSSGYGGEKLFF.

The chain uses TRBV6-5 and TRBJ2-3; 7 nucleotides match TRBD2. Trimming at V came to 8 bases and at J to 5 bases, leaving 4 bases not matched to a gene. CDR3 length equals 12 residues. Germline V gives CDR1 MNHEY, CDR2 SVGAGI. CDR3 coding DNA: TGTGCCAGCCAGCGGGGAGGAGATACGCAGTATTTT. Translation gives CASQRGGDTQYF.

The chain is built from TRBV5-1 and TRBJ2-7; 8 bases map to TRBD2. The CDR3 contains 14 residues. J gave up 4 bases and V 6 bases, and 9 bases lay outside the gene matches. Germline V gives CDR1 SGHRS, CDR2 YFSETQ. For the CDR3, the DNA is TGCGCCAGCACCCGCCCGGGGGGGAGGTACGAGCAGTACTTC. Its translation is CASTRPGGRYEQYF.

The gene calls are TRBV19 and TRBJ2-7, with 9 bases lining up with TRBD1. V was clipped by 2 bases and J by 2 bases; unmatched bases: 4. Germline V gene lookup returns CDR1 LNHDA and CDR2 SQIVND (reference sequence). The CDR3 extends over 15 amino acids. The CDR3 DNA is TGTGCCAGTAGTATACGGACAGGGGTGGCCTACGAGCAGTACTTC. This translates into CASSIRTGVAYEQYF.

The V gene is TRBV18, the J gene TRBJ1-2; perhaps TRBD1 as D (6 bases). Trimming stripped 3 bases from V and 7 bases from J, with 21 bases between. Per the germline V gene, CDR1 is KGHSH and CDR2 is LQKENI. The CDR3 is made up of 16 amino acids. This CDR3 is CASSPIADSSLFGYTF. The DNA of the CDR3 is TGTGCCAGCTCACCTATCGCGGACAGTTCGCTTTTTGGCTACACCTTC.

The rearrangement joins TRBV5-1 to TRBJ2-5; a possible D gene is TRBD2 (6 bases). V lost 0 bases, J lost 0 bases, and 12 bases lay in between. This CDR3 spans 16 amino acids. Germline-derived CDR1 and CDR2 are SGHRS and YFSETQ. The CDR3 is CASSLASSGYQETQYF. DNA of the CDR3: TGCGCCAGCAGCTTGGCCAGTAGCGGCTACCAAGAGACCCAGTACTTC.

The CDR3, as DNA: TGTGCCAGTAGTATCTGGGGGCGCGGAGAGACCCAGTACTTC. It codes for CASSIWGRGETQYF. The J gene is TRBJ2-5, the V gene TRBV19; the D gene is possibly TRBD1 (6 bases). CDR3 length: 14 amino acids. Per the germline V gene, CDR1 is LNHDA and CDR2 is SQIVND (reference sequence). V was pared by 3 bases and J by 4 bases, with 12 bases between.

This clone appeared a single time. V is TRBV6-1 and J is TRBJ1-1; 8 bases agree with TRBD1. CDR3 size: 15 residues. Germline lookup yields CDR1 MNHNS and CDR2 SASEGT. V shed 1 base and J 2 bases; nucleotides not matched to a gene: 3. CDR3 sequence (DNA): TGTGCCAGCAGTGAAGAGGACAGGGAAAACACTGAAGCTTTCTTT. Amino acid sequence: CASSEEDRENTEAFF.

CDR3 residues: CASSLTPSTDTQYF. The CDR3, as DNA: TGTGCCAGCAGCTTAACCCCTAGCACAGATACGCAGTATTTT. This chain joins TRBV7-3 and TRBJ2-3; D is ambiguous. The CDR3 covers 14 residues. Trimming cost V 0 bases and J 0 bases, with 4 bases left between them. Germline assignment: CDR1 SGHTA and CDR2 FQGTGA.

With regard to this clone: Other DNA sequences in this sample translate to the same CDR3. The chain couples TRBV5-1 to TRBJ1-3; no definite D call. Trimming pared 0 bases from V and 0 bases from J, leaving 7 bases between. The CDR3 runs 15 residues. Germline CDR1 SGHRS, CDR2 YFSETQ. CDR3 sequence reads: CASSLDGSSGNTIYF. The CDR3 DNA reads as TGCGCCAGCAGCTTGGATGGGAGCTCTGGAAACACCATATATTTT.

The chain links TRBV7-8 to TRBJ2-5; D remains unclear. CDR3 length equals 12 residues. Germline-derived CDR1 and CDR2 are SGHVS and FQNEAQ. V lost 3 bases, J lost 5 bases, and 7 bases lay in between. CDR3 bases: TGTGCCAGCAGCTTTCCCGGGGAGACCCAGTACTTC. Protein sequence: CASSFPGETQYF.

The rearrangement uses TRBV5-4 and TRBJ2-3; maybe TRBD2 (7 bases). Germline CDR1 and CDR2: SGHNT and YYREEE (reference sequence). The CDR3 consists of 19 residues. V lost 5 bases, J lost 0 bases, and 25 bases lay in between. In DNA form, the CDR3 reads TGTGCCAGCAGTCCTCCCTGGTCTGGGGGGGGCCTTAGCACAGATACGCAGTATTTT. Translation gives CASSPPWSGGGLSTDTQYF.

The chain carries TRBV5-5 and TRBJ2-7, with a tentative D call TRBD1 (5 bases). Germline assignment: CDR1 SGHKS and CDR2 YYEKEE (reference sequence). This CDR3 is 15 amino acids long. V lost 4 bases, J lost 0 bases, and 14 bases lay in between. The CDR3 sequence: CASSQGAGSSYEQYF. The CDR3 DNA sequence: TGTGCCAGCAGCCAAGGGGCAGGCAGCTCCTACGAGCAGTACTTC.